This T cell receptor beta chain was profiled in a study of shared clonotypes between healthy human individuals. Overall study: Donors consisted of two women and a few men between 18 and 49.

V lost 0 bases, J lost 5 bases, and 14 bases lay in between. In germline, CDR1 is MNHEY, CDR2 SVGAGI. CDR3 length: 15 amino acids. This clone appeared once. Antigen unknown. The sample has other DNA sequences that encode this CDR3 too. The study's findings and limits: Estimated clonotype richness was generally higher in naive than memory subsets.

This table comes from immunoSEQ multiplex PCR, and its TCRdb copy is limited to in-frame clones, with some not included. The sample lists about 360,000 clones; around 67% were seen once. The V gene is TRBV6-5, the J gene TRBJ2-7, with D perhaps matching TRBD1 or TRBD2 (5 bases each). This receptor was identified in a man younger than 40 in good health. Material for sequencing was memory CD4+ T cells sorted from blood. Subset here: CD45RA-negative fraction. This CDR3 is CASSYSYFLGDEQYF. As DNA, the CDR3 is TGTGCCAGCAGTTACTCGTATTTTTTGGGGGACGAGCAGTACTTC.